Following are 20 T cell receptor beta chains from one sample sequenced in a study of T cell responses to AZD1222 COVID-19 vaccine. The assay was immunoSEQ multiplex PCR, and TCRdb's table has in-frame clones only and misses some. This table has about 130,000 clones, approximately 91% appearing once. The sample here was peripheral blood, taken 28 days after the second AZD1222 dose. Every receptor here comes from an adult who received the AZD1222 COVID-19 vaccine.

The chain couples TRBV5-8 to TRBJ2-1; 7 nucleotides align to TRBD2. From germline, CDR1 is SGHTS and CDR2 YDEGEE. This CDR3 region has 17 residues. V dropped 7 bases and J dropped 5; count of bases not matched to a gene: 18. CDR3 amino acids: CASPHYPGLRENNEQFF. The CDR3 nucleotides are TGTGCCAGCCCCCACTACCCGGGTCTGCGGGAGAACAATGAGCAGTTCTTC.

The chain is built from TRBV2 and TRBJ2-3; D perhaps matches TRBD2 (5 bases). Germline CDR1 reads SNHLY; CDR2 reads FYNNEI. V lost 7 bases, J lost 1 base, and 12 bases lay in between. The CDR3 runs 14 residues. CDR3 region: CASMEGLGTDTQYF. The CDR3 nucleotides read TGTGCCAGCATGGAAGGACTTGGCACAGATACGCAGTATTTT.

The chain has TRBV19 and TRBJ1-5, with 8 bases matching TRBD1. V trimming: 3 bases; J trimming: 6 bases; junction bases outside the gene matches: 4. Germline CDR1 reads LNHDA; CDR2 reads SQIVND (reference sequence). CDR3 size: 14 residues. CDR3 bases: TGTGCCAGTAGTATGGACAGGGTGGCTCAGCCCCAGCATTTT. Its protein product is CASSMDRVAQPQHF.

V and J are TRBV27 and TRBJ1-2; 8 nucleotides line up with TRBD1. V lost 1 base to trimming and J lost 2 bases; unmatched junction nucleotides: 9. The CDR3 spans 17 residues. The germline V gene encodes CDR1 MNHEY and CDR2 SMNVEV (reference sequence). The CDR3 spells CASSLFPTGDVNYGYTF. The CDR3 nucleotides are TGTGCCAGCAGTTTATTCCCGACAGGGGATGTGAACTATGGCTACACCTTC.

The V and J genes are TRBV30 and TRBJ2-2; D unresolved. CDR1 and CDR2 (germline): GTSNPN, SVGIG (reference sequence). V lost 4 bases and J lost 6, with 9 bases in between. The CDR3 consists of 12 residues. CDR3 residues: CAWKAGPGELFF. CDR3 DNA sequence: TGTGCCTGGAAAGCTGGGCCCGGGGAGCTGTTTTTT.

DNA for the CDR3: TGTGCCAGCAGCCCCGGACTCGCGGGAGGCCCCTTGAACACCGGGGAGCTGTTTTTT. This translates into CASSPGLAGGPLNTGELFF. V is TRBV7-8 and J is TRBJ2-2; the match to TRBD2 covers 8 bases. Unmatched junction bases numbered 15, after V lost 5 bases and J lost 1 base. CDR1 and CDR2 (germline): SGHVS, FQNEAQ. The CDR3 consists of 19 residues.

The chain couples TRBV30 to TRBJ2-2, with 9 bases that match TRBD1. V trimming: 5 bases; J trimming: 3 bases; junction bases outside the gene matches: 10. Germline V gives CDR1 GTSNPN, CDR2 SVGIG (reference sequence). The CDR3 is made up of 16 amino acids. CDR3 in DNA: TGTGCCTGGGGACAGGGGACCTCATTATACACCGGGGAGCTGTTTTTT. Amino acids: CAWGQGTSLYTGELFF. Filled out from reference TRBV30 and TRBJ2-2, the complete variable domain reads SQTIHQWPATLVQPVGSPLSLECTVEGTSNPNLYWYRQAAGRGLQLLFYSVGIGQISSEVPQNLSASRPQDRQFILSSKKLLLSDSGFYLCAWGQGTSLYTGELFFGEGSRLTVL.

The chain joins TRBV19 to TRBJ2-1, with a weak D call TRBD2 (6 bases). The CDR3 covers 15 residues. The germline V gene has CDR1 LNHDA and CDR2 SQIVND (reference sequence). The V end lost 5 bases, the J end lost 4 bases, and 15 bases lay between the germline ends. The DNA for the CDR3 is TGTGCCAGTAGTGCCCCTGGCGGAGGGTACAATGAGCAGTTCTTC. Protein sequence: CASSAPGGGYNEQFF.

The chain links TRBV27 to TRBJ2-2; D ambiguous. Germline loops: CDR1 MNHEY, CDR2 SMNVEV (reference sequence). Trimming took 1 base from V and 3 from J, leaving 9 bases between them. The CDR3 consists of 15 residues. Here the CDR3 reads CASSLLKLDTGELFF. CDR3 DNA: TGTGCCAGCAGTTTATTAAAGCTAGACACCGGGGAGCTGTTTTTT.

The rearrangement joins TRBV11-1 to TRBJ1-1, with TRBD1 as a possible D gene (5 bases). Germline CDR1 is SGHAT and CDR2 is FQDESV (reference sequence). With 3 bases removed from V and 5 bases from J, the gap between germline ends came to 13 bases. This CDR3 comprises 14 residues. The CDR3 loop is CASSFRARETEAFF. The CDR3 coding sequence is TGTGCCAGCAGCTTTAGGGCCAGGGAGACTGAAGCTTTCTTT.

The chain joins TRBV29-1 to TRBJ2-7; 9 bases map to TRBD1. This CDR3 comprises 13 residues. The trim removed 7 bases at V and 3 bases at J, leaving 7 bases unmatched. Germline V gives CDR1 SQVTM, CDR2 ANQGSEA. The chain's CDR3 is CSAGQGTFYEQYF. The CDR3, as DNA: TGCAGCGCTGGACAGGGGACCTTCTACGAGCAGTACTTC.

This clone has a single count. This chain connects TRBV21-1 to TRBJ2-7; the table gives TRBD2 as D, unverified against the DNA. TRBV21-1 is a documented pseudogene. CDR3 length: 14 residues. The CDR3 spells CARTSGRALYEQYF. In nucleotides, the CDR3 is TGTGCCAGGACTAGCGGGAGGGCCCTCTACGAGCAGTACTTC.

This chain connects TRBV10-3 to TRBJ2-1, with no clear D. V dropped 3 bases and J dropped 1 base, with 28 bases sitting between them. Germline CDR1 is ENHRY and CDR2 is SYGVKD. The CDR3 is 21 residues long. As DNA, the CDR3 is TGTGCCATCAGTGACCCCACCCGAGGCGGCCCTTCGGTGGGATCCTACAATGAGCAGTTCTTC. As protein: CAISDPTRGGPSVGSYNEQFF.

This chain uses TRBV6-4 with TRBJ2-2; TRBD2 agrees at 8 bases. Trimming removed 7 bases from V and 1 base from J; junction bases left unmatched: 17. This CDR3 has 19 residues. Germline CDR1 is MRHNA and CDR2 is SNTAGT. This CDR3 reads CASTLPTRPTSGNTGELFF. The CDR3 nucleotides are TGTGCCAGCACCCTTCCTACTCGGCCTACTAGCGGGAACACCGGGGAGCTGTTTTTT.

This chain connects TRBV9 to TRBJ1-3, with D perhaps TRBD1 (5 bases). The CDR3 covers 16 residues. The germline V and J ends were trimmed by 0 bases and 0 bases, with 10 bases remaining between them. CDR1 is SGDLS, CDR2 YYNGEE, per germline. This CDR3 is CASSVDGGLSGNTIYF. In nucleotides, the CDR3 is TGTGCCAGCAGCGTAGACGGGGGACTCTCTGGAAACACCATATATTTT.

CDR3 amino acids: CAWSRGGYNEQFF. CDR3 nucleotide sequence: TGTGCCTGGAGTAGGGGGGGTTACAATGAGCAGTTCTTC. V usage is TRBV30 and J usage is TRBJ2-1, with D possibly being TRBD2 (7 bases). Germline V gene data show CDR1 as GTSNPN and CDR2 as SVGIG (reference sequence). Trimming took 2 bases from V and 4 from J, leaving 9 bases between them. This CDR3 has 13 residues. Drawing the rest from reference TRBV30 and TRBJ2-1, the complete variable domain is SQTIHQWPATLVQPVGSPLSLECTVEGTSNPNLYWYRQAAGRGLQLLFYSVGIGQISSEVPQNLSASRPQDRQFILSSKKLLLSDSGFYLCAWSRGGYNEQFFGPGTRLTVL.

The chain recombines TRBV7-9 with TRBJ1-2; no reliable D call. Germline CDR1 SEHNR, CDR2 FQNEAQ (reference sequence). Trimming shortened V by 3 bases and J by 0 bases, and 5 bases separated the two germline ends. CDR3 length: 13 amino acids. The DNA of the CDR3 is TGTGCCAGCAGCTTTTCCGCTAACTATGGCTACACCTTC. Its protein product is CASSFSANYGYTF.

CDR3 region: CSVGLYGYTF. In nucleotides, the CDR3 is TGCAGCGTTGGACTCTATGGCTACACCTTC. This chain links TRBV29-1 with TRBJ1-2, with D hard to call. This CDR3 has 10 residues. CDR1 SQVTM and CDR2 ANQGSEA come from the germline V gene. With 4 bases removed from V and 4 bases from J, the gap between germline ends came to 4 bases. Drawing the rest from reference TRBV29-1 and TRBJ1-2, the complete variable domain is SAVISQKPSRDICQRGTSLTIQCQVDSQVTMMFWYRQQPGQSLTLIATANQGSEATYESGFVIDKFPISRPNLTFSTLTVSNMSPEDSSIYLCSVGLYGYTFGSGTRLTVV.

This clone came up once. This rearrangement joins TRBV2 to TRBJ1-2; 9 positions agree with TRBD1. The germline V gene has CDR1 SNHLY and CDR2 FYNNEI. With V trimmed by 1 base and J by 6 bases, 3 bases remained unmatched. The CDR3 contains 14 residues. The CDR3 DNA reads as TGTGCCAGCAGTGAAGTGGGACAGGGACATGGCTACACCTTC. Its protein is CASSEVGQGHGYTF.

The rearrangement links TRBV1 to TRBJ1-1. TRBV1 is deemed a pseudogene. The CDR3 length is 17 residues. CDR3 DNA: TGCACCAGCAGCCAAGATGGAAGGGACGGACGAACAGGTGAAGCTTTCTTT. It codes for CTSSQDGRDGRTGEAFF.